This T cell receptor beta chain came from a study of monozygotic twins with inflammatory bowel disease. Total RNA was isolated from whole blood without T cell sorting. The V gene's germline CDR1 is SGHAT and CDR2 FQNNGV. This CDR3 comprises 13 residues. Eight distinct reactions (per sample) were used to make the cDNA. Nested PCRs of about 17 and 10 cycles, two in total, were run on TCRalpha and TCRbeta cDNA. TCRdb re-called the 5' RACE reads; one entry per CDR3 protein, DNA not given. The sample data list tens of thousands of distinct CDR3 sequences. Comments on this clonotype: Its antigen is undetermined.

Study outcomes and limitations: Patients received differing immunosuppressive treatments, which may have added variability to their repertoires.

The sequence came from a human donor with ulcerative colitis or Crohn's disease, or a healthy co-twin of an affected twin (not recorded which). Sample: blood. The V gene is TRBV11-2, the J gene TRBJ2-1; there is no DNA to check the TCRdb D call of TRBD1. The CDR3 here is CASSLEWGAEQFF.